This is a list of T cell receptor beta chains from one sample in a study of blood T cells in healthy people across ages. TCRdb re-called the 5' RACE reads with MiXCR, one entry per CDR3 protein. The sample has 1,300,000 or so distinct CDR3 sequences; approximately 59% are singletons. The specimen sequenced was blood. These receptors were collected from a man between 18 and 35 years old in good health. The CDR3 runs from the conserved cysteine through the conserved F or W. A D gene is named only where the DNA matches it firmly. The size of a clone is reported for some rows only, either as once, few or many, or as a class for expanded clones.

>TRBJ2-1|.|TRBV4-1|few
CASSQVDSQYNEQFF
TGCGCCAGCAGCCAAGTGGACTCGCAGTACAATGAGCAGTTCTTC
>TRBJ2-5|.|TRBV27|once
CASSLSGHGQYF
TGTGCCAGCAGTTTATCAGGCCACGGGCAGTACTTC
>TRBJ2-4|.|TRBV29-1|.
CSVKGVAIDLIQYF
TGCAGCGTAAAGGGGGTGGCGATTGATCTCATTCAGTACTTC
>TRBJ2-3|TRBD2|TRBV20-1|.
CSASTPPSGGTDTQYF
TGCAGTGCTAGTACCCCCCCTAGCGGGGGCACAGATACGCAGTATTTT
>TRBJ1-2|.|TRBV6-6|.
CASRGQTISYTF
TGTGCCAGCAGAGGACAGACCATTTCCTACACCTTC
>TRBJ1-2|.|TRBV29-1|few
CSARTAPRPRAVNGYTF
TGCAGCGCAAGGACAGCCCCAAGACCCCGGGCGGTAAATGGCTACACCTTC
>TRBJ2-7|.|TRBV29-1|few
CSVVFVDKSYEQYF
TGCAGCGTTGTCTTTGTGGACAAGTCCTACGAGCAGTACTTC
>TRBJ2-7|.|TRBV12-3/TRBV12-4|.
CASGWGHYEQYF
TGTGCCAGCGGATGGGGTCACTACGAGCAGTACTTC
>TRBJ2-3|.|TRBV7-9|.
CASSLSILGSLSTDTQYF
TGTGCCAGCAGCTTATCGATATTAGGGAGCCTAAGCACAGATACGCAGTATTTT
>TRBJ1-2|.|TRBV7-9|.
CASSPERAWGYTF
TGTGCCAGCAGCCCAGAACGGGCCTGGGGCTACACCTTC
>TRBJ2-2|TRBD2|TRBV27|.
CASSYTGGPGELFF
TGTGCCAGCAGTTATACGGGGGGGCCCGGGGAGCTGTTTTTT
>TRBJ2-3|TRBD2|TRBV7-2|.
CASSPTTSGTPDTQYF
TGTGCCAGCAGCCCTACAACTAGCGGGACCCCAGATACGCAGTATTTT
>TRBJ2-1|.|TRBV29-1|few
CSVDRQYNEQFF
TGCAGCGTTGATCGTCAGTACAATGAGCAGTTCTTC
>TRBJ2-3|.|TRBV6-2/TRBV6-3|many
CASSYQDTQYF
TGTGCCAGCAGTTATCAAGATACGCAGTATTTT
>TRBJ2-7|.|TRBV18|.
CASSPTASGVYEQYF
TGTGCCAGCTCACCCACAGCCAGTGGGGTCTACGAGCAGTACTTC
>TRBJ2-3|.|TRBV6-5|.
CASRGSGTTDTQYF
TGTGCCAGCAGAGGGAGCGGAACCACAGATACGCAGTATTTT
>TRBJ1-2|.|TRBV29-1|.
CSVEDRGAYGYTF
TGCAGCGTTGAAGATCGAGGAGCCTATGGCTACACCTTC
>TRBJ2-3|.|TRBV15|once
CAISRDLASTDTQYF
TGTGCCATCAGCAGAGACTTAGCAAGCACAGATACGCAGTATTTT
>TRBJ2-7|.|TRBV20-1|.
CSASFPQGLSEQYF
TGCAGTGCTAGTTTCCCGCAGGGGTTGAGTGAGCAGTACTTC
>TRBJ1-2|.|TRBV20-1|.
CSAMRQVNYGYTF
TGCAGTGCGATGAGACAGGTTAACTATGGCTACACCTTC
>TRBJ2-1|.|TRBV20-1|.
CSARGLASTYNEQFF
TGCAGTGCTAGGGGACTCGCCTCCACCTACAATGAGCAGTTCTTC
>TRBJ1-2|.|TRBV14|.
CASSHGSTYGYTF
TGTGCCAGCAGCCACGGCAGTACCTATGGCTACACCTTC
>TRBJ2-1|TRBD2|TRBV3-1|.
CASSQDASGSGNEQFF
TGTGCCAGCAGCCAAGACGCAAGCGGGAGTGGCAATGAGCAGTTCTTC
>TRBJ2-1|TRBD2|TRBV29-1|many
CSVEGGSNWFF
TGCAGCGTTGAGGGCGGGAGTAATTGGTTCTTC
>TRBJ1-4|TRBD1|TRBV7-9|.
CASSLATGRLKEKLFF
TGTGCCAGCAGCTTAGCGACAGGGAGGTTGAAAGAAAAACTGTTTTTT
>TRBJ2-2|TRBD2|TRBV14|.
CASSQPRGGTGELFF
TGTGCCAGCAGCCAACCGCGGGGAGGGACCGGGGAGCTGTTTTTT
>TRBJ2-5|TRBD1|TRBV11-2|.
CASSATGVQETQYF
TGTGCCAGCAGCGCCACAGGGGTCCAAGAGACCCAGTACTTC
>TRBJ2-7|.|TRBV20-1|.
CSARGRLGSNYEQYF
TGCAGTGCTAGAGGTCGTCTCGGCAGCAACTACGAGCAGTACTTC
>TRBJ2-1|TRBD2|TRBV7-2|few
CASSLSGTSGTHNEQFF
TGTGCCAGCAGCTTAAGCGGGACTAGCGGGACGCACAATGAGCAGTTCTTC
>TRBJ1-6|.|TRBV6-6|.
CASNQNSPLHF
TGTGCCAGCAACCAGAATTCACCCCTCCACTTT
>TRBJ2-7|.|TRBV20-1|.
CSARDAGFDEQYF
TGCAGTGCTAGAGATGCGGGATTTGACGAGCAGTACTTC
>TRBJ2-1|.|TRBV3-1|.
CASSQGVGAQYNERFF
TGTGCCAGCAGCCAAGGCGTGGGGGCTCAATACAATGAGCGGTTCTTC
>TRBJ2-7|TRBD2|TRBV3-1|.
CASSRAGEPYEQYF
TGTGCCAGCAGCAGGGCGGGGGAACCCTACGAGCAGTACTTC
>TRBJ2-5|.|TRBV20-1|few
CSAHRRRQETQYF
TGCAGTGCTCACCGACGGAGACAAGAGACCCAGTACTTC
>TRBJ2-3|.|TRBV10-3|.
CAISDSLTGYFTGTQYF
TGTGCCATCAGTGATTCCCTGACTGGATACTTCACAGGTACGCAGTATTTT
>TRBJ1-1|.|TRBV4-3|once
CASSQGQYTLTEAFF
TGCGCCAGCAGCCAAGGACAGTATACCCTAACCGAAGCTTTCTTT
>TRBJ1-5|.|TRBV12-3/TRBV12-4|.
CASSRGEQPQHF
TGTGCCAGCTCCAGGGGCGAACAGCCCCAGCATTTT
>TRBJ2-4|.|TRBV15|once
CATSRDRASQNIQYF
TGTGCCACCAGCAGAGATCGTGCTAGCCAAAACATTCAGTACTTC
>TRBJ2-3|TRBD2|TRBV5-1|.
CASSFATSGSDTQYF
TGCGCCAGCAGCTTCGCAACTAGCGGATCAGATACGCAGTATTTT